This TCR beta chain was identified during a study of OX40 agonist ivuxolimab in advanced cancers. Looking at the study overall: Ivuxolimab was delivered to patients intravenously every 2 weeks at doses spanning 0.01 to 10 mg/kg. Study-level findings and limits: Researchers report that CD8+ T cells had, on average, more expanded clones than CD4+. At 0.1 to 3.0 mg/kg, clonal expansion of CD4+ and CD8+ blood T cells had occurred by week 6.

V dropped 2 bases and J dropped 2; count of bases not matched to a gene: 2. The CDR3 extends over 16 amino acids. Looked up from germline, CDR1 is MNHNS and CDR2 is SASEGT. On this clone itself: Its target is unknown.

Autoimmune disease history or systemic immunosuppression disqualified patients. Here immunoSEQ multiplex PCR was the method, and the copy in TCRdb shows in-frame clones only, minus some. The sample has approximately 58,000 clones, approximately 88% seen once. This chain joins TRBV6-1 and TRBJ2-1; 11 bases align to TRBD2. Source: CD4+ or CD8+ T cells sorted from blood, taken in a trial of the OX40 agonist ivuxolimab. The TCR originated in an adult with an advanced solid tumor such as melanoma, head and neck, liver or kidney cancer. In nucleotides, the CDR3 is TGTGCCAGCAGTGAACCACTAGCGGGAGCCTACAATGAGCAGTTCTTC. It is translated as CASSEPLAGAYNEQFF.